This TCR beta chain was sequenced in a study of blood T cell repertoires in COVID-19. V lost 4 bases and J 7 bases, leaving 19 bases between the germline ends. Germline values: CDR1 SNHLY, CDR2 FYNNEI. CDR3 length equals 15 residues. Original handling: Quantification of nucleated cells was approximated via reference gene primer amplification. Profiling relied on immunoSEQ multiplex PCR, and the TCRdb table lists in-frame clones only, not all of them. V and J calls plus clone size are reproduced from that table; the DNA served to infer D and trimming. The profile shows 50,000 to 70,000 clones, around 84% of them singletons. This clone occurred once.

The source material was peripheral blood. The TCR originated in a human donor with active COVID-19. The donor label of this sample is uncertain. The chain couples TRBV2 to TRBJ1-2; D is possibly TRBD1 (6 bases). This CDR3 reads CASSVTVWQGSGYTF. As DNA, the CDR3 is TGTGCCAGCAGTGTTACGGTTTGGCAGGGGAGTGGCTACACCTTC.